This T cell receptor beta chain came from a study of blood T cell repertoires in COVID-19. For the study at large: T cells, B-cell-depleted T cells, or PBMCs provided the cDNA or gDNA that served as material.

Measured with immunoSEQ multiplex PCR; TCRdb has only the in-frame clones, and not every one. The profile shows 180,000 or so clones, roughly 83% of them singletons. The length of the CDR3 is 13 residues. Unmatched junction bases numbered 5, after V lost 4 bases and J lost 6 bases. Germline V gene sequence: CDR1 SGHRS, CDR2 YFSETQ. The table lists this clone with a few counts. The sample taken for sequencing was PBMCs or T cells enriched from blood (not recorded which). The clonotype was recovered from a woman aged 25 to 39 who had recovered from COVID-19. The V gene is TRBV5-1, the J gene TRBJ2-3; 7 nucleotides agree with TRBD2. The CDR3 coding sequence is TGCGCCAGCAGCCTTGGGGAGGGGGATACGCAGTATTTT. Its protein product is CASSLGEGDTQYF.